One TCR beta chain is described in this entry. Its antigen remains unidentified. Sample treatment: roughly 10-day PBMC culture with coronavirus spike peptide pools or control peptides (ViraFEST assay). This sample is drawn from a study of vaccination and CD4 T cells after COVID-19. Overall study context: Post-diagnosis, post-COVID samples were collected after a median 101 days, ranging 35 to 161.

Sequencing of cultured CD4+ T cell DNA used the Oncomine TCR Beta short-read assay. Using its own MiXCR run on the PCR reads, TCRdb lists one record per CDR3 protein. This repertoire shows approximately 12,000 distinct CDR3 sequences, roughly 30% found once; its top ten account for about 13%. The length of the CDR3 is 13 residues. Between the trimmed V and J ends, which lost 5 bases and 8 bases, there was a span of 13 bases. Per germline, CDR1 SGHTA and CDR2 FQGNSA. The chain links TRBV7-2 to TRBJ2-1, with a weak D call TRBD2 (5 bases). The starting material was CD4+ T cells from blood, cultured in vitro, obtained after SARS-CoV-2 vaccination. The source of this sequence is a human donor who had recovered from COVID-19. The CDR3 sequence: CASSLRRKDEQFF. The CDR3 coding sequence is TGTGCCAGCAGCCTACGGAGGAAGGATGAGCAGTTCTTC.